This passage covers 3 T cell receptor beta chains from one sample sequenced in a study of cytomegalovirus exposure and HLA in healthy donors (dated by TCRdb to 2015 to 2018). Preparation of the library involved the immunoSEQ multiplex PCR assay. For the multiplex PCR, a mixture combining 60 forward primers for TCR Vbeta segments and 13 reverse primers for TCR Jbeta segments was used. Imported from immuneACCESS, the table was reduced by TCRdb to in-frame sequences with V and J called. These copies leave out some clones; in studies compared against another copy, an unresolved V gene accounts for under half, and the cause of the remainder is not known. This sample comprises about 210,000 clones, 82% of them detected only once. 6% of the sample comes from the top ten. Sequencing was performed on PBMCs. The origin of the receptors is a man between 35 and 55 years old in good health and CMV-seropositive.

V and J are TRBV9 and TRBJ2-7; D might be TRBD2 (6 bases). With 0 bases removed from V and 3 bases from J, the gap between germline ends came to 13 bases. Germline V CDR1 and CDR2: SGDLS, YYNGEE. This CDR3 is 15 amino acids long. The CDR3 spells CASSVADGSFYEQYF. The CDR3 DNA is TGTGCCAGCAGCGTAGCTGACGGGAGTTTCTACGAGCAGTACTTC.

The rearrangement links TRBV7-2 to TRBJ2-5; D is perhaps TRBD2 (6 bases). There are 16 residues in the CDR3. Germline V gene lookup returns CDR1 SGHTA and CDR2 FQGNSA. The V end was cut by 5 bases, the J end by 1 base, with 17 bases between. The CDR3 nucleotides are TGTGCCAGCAGCCCATTTCCTTCGGGGGTCCAAGAGACCCAGTACTTC. As protein: CASSPFPSGVQETQYF.

V usage is TRBV30 and J usage is TRBJ1-1; 10 bases line up with TRBD1. V was clipped by 5 bases and J by 3 bases; unmatched bases: 3. Germline values: CDR1 GTSNPN, CDR2 SVGIG (reference sequence). The CDR3 loop spans 13 amino acids. CDR3 in DNA: TGTGCCTGGGAAGGACAGGGGGACACTGAAGCTTTCTTT. Protein: CAWEGQGDTEAFF.